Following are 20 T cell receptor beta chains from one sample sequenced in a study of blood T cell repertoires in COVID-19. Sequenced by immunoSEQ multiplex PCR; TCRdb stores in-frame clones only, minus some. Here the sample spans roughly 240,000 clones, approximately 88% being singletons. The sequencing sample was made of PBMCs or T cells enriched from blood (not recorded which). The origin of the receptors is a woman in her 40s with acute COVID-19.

CDR3 protein: CASRTLGASNQPQHF. The CDR3 DNA follows: TGTGCCAGCAGAACATTGGGGGCTAGCAATCAGCCCCAGCATTTT. The chain recombines TRBV7-9 with TRBJ1-5, with D perhaps TRBD1 (6 bases). Germline V lookup: CDR1 SEHNR, CDR2 FQNEAQ (reference sequence). The CDR3 runs 15 residues. V was trimmed by 6 bases and J by 0 bases, leaving 12 bases between them.

The CDR3 sequence: CASTRNDRSGGELFF. The CDR3 nucleotides are TGTGCCAGCACCCGGAATGACAGGTCTGGCGGGGAGCTGTTTTTT. The chain carries TRBV11-2 and TRBJ2-2; the D gene is possibly TRBD1 (6 bases). The ends were cut back, 7 bases at V and 7 bases at J, with 19 bases in the middle. The CDR3 is 15 amino acids. Germline CDR1 reads SGHAT; CDR2 reads FQNNGV.

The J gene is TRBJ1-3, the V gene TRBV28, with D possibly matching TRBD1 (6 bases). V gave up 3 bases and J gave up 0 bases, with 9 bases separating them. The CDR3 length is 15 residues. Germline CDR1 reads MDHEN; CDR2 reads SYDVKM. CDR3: CASSFRTASGNTIYF. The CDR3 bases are TGTGCCAGCAGTTTCCGGACAGCCTCTGGAAACACCATATATTTT.

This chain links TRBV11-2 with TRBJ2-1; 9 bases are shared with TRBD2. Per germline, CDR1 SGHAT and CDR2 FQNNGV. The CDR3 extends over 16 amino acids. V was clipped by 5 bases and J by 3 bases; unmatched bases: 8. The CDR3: CASSLPGLANYNEQFF. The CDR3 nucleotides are TGTGCCAGCAGCCTTCCGGGACTAGCTAACTACAATGAGCAGTTCTTC.

The CDR3 is CASSWRESEAFF. In nucleotides, the CDR3 is TGTGCCAGCAGCTGGCGGGAGAGTGAAGCTTTCTTT. The chain has TRBV5-4 and TRBJ1-1; D gene ambiguous. The V gene's germline CDR1 is SGHNT and CDR2 YYREEE (reference sequence). V shed 3 bases and J shed 7 bases, with 10 bases lying between them. CDR3 length: 12 amino acids.

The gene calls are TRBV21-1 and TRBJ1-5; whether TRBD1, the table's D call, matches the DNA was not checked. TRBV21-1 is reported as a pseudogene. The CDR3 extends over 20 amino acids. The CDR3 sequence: CASSEYASRTPTGGHQPQHF. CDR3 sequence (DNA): TGTGCCAGCAGCGAGTACGCCTCTCGGACCCCAACAGGGGGCCATCAGCCCCAGCATTTT.

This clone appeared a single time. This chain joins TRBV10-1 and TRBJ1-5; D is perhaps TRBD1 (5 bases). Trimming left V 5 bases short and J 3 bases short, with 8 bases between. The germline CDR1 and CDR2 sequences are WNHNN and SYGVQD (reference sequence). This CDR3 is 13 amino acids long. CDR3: CASSRGVNQPQHF. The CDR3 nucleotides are TGCGCCAGCAGTCGGGGGGTCAATCAGCCCCAGCATTTT.

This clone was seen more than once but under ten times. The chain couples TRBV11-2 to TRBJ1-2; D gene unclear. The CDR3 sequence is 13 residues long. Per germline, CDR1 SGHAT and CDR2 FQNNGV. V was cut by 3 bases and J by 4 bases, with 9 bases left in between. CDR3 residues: CASSLADFYGYTF. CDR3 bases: TGTGCCAGCAGCTTGGCAGACTTCTATGGCTACACCTTC.

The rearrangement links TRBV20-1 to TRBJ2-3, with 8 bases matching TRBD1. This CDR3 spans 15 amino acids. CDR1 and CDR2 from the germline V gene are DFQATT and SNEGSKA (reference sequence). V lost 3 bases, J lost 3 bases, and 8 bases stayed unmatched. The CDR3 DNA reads TGCAGTGCTAGTCCGACAGGGGTGAGGACAGATACGCAGTATTTT. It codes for CSASPTGVRTDTQYF.

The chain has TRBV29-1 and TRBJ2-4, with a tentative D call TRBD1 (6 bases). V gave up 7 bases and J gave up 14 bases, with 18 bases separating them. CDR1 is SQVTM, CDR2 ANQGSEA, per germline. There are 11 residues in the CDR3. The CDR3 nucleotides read TGCAGCGCAACAGTCCGGGACATCGAGTACTTC. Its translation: CSATVRDIEYF.

DNA for the CDR3: TGCGCCAGCAGCTTGCTAGCGGTCACAGATACGCAGTATTTT. This sequence encodes CASSLLAVTDTQYF. The chain combines TRBV5-1 with TRBJ2-3; 7 nucleotides align to TRBD2. CDR3 length equals 14 residues. Per germline, CDR1 SGHRS and CDR2 YFSETQ. J lost 2 bases, V lost 1 base, and 1 base had no gene match.

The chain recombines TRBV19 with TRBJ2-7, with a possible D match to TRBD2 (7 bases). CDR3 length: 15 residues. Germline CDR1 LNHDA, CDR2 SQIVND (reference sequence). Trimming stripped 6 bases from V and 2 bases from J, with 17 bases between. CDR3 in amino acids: CASSHGGAGTYEQYF. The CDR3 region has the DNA TGTGCCAGTAGCCATGGGGGGGCAGGGACCTACGAGCAGTACTTC.

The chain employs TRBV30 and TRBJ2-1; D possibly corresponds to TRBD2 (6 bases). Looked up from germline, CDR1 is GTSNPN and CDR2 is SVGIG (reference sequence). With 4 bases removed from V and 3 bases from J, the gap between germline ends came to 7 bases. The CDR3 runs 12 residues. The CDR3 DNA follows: TGTGCCTGGACTAGCGTCTACAATGAGCAGTTCTTC. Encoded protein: CAWTSVYNEQFF.

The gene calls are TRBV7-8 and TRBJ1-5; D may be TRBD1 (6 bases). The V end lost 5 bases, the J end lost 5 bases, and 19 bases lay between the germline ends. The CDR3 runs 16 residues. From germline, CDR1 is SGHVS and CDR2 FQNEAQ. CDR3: CASSADPPRGHQPQHF. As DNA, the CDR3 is TGTGCCAGCAGCGCAGACCCCCCCAGGGGTCATCAGCCCCAGCATTTT.

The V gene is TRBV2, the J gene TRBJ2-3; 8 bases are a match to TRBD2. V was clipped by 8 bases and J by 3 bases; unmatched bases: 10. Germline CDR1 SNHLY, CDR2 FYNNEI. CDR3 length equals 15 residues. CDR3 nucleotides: TGTGCCAGCCTCGGAGCGGGAGTAGGGACAGATACGCAGTATTTT. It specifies CASLGAGVGTDTQYF.

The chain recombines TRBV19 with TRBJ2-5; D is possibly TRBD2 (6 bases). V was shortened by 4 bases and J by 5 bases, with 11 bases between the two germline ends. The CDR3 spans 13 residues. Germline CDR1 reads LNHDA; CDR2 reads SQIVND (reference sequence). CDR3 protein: CASSTFGGETQYF. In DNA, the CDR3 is TGTGCCAGTAGTACCTTTGGGGGGGAGACCCAGTACTTC.

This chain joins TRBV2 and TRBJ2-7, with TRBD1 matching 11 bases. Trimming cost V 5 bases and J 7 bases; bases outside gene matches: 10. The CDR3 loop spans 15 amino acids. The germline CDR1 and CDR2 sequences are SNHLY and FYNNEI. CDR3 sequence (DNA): TGTGCCAGCAGTCGGGACAGGGGGAGGATCGGGGAGCAGTACGTC. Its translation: CASSRDRGRIGEQYV.

CDR3 sequence (DNA): TGTGCCAGCAGCCTTCGTACTAGCTACAATGAGCAGTTCTTC. Its translation: CASSLRTSYNEQFF. The genes are TRBV9 and TRBJ2-1, with D possibly TRBD2 on 5 matching bases. Trimming stripped 4 bases from V and 3 bases from J, with 11 bases between. The CDR3 totals 14 residues. Germline values: CDR1 SGDLS, CDR2 YYNGEE.

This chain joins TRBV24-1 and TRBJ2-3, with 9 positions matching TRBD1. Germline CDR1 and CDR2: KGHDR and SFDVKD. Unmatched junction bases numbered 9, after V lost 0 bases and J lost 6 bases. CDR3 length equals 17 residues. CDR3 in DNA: TGTGCCACCAGTGATTTGGGGGGACAGGGAGGGGTGGATACGCAGTATTTT. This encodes CATSDLGGQGGVDTQYF.

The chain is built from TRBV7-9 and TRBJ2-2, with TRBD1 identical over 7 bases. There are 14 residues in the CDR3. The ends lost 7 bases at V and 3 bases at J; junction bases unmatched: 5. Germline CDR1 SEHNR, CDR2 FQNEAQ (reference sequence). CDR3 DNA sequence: TGTGCCAGCACCCCAGACAGGGACACCGGGGAGCTGTTTTTT. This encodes CASTPDRDTGELFF.